This T cell receptor (beta chain) appears in the sequencing data of a study of cytomegalovirus exposure and HLA in healthy donors. Germline values: CDR1 SGDLS, CDR2 YYNGEE. There are 14 residues in the CDR3. This clone was observed once. The study ran its PCR with 60 Vbeta and 13 Jbeta primers. This table comes from immunoSEQ multiplex PCR, and its TCRdb copy is limited to in-frame clones, with some not included. The data contain some 110,000 clones, roughly 82% of them singletons. The material sequenced was PBMCs. The receptor was isolated from a man in his fifties or sixties in good health and CMV-seronegative. The V and J genes are TRBV9 and TRBJ2-5; a weak D match, TRBD1 (6 bases). Judging by the DNA end, TRBJ2-7 fits better; the J call may be wrong. The CDR3 spells CASSVDQGSYEQYF. DNA for the CDR3: TGTGCCAGCAGCGTAGATCAGGGGTCGTACGAGCAGTACTTC.